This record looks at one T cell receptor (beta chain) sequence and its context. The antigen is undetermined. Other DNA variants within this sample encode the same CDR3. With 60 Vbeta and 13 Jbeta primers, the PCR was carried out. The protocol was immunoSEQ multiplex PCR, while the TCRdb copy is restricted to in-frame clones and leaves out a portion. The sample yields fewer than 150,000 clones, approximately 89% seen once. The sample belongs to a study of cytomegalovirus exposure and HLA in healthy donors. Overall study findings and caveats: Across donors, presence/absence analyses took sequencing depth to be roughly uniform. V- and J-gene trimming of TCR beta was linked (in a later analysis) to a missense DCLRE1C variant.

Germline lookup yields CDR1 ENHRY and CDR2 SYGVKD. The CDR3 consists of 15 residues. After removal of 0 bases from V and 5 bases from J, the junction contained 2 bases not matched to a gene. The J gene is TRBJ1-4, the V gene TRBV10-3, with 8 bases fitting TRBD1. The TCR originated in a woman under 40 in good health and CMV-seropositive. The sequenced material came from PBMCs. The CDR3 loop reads CAISESDRGNEKLFF. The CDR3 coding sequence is TGTGCCATCAGTGAGTCAGACAGGGGAAATGAAAAACTGTTTTTT.